A single sample gave rise to the 4 T cell receptor beta chains below, sequenced in a study of control samples from healthy donors and cancer patients. The data were produced by immunoSEQ multiplex PCR, yet TCRdb's version contains in-frame clones alone and is incomplete. Here the sample spans about 180,000 clones, more than 90% being singletons. Material: blood. These receptors all stem from a man aged 30-40 years in good health.

The V and J genes are TRBV6-5 and TRBJ1-1; D is ambiguous. Germline V gives CDR1 MNHEY, CDR2 SVGAGI. V was trimmed by 11 bases and J by 1 base, leaving 8 bases between them. This CDR3 spans 11 amino acids. The CDR3 spells CAVKGNTEAFF. DNA of the CDR3: TGTGCCGTTAAGGGGAACACTGAAGCTTTCTTT.

The chain is built from TRBV10-3 and TRBJ1-1, with 7 bases matching TRBD1. Germline CDR1 and CDR2: ENHRY and SYGVKD. The ends lost 9 bases at V and 3 bases at J; junction bases unmatched: 7. The CDR3 consists of 13 residues. Here the CDR3 DNA reads TGTGCCATAGGGAGGGGGCTCGACACTGAAGCTTTCTTT. Translating gives CAIGRGLDTEAFF.

This clone appeared a single time. V is TRBV7-9 and J is TRBJ1-3; D perhaps matches TRBD1 (5 bases). The CDR3 sequence is 15 residues long. Trimming took 5 bases from V and 1 from J, leaving 12 bases between them. CDR1 SEHNR and CDR2 FQNEAQ come from the germline V gene (reference sequence). Here the CDR3 DNA reads TGTGCCAGCAGCCCTAGACAGAGTTCTGGAAACACCATATATTTT. It encodes CASSPRQSSGNTIYF.

This chain joins TRBV3-1 (or the pseudogene TRBV3-2) and TRBJ2-7; possibly TRBD1 or TRBD2 for D (5 bases each). In germline, CDR1 is LGHDT, CDR2 YNNKEL (reference sequence). With 1 base removed from V and 6 bases from J, the gap between germline ends came to 13 bases. The CDR3 spans 14 residues. In DNA form, the CDR3 reads TGTGCCAGCAGCCAAGGATCCGGGGCGGCCGAGCAGTACTTC. The encoded protein is CASSQGSGAAEQYF.